Following are 4 T cell receptor beta chains from one sample sequenced in a study of blood T cell repertoires in COVID-19. The protocol was immunoSEQ multiplex PCR, while the TCRdb copy is restricted to in-frame clones and leaves out a portion. The sample holds some 140,000 clones; 75% to 90% are singletons and the top ten take more than 15%. Sequenced sample: peripheral blood. These receptors all stem from a man between 45 and 60 years old with active or convalescent COVID-19.

V and J are TRBV5-5 and TRBJ2-2, with a tentative D call TRBD2 (5 bases). The germline V gene has CDR1 SGHKS and CDR2 YYEKEE (reference sequence). The CDR3 loop spans 14 amino acids. The V and J ends lost 0 bases and 4 bases respectively, with 7 bases between them. DNA for the CDR3: TGTGCCAGCAGCTTGGGTCTAGCCACCGGGGAGCTGTTTTTT. It is translated as CASSLGLATGELFF.

The chain recombines TRBV7-8 with TRBJ2-1; D is possibly TRBD1 (5 bases). The CDR3 is made up of 13 amino acids. Germline V gene sequence: CDR1 SGHVS, CDR2 FQNEAQ. V gave up 8 bases and J gave up 5 bases, with 13 bases separating them. In DNA form, the CDR3 reads TGTGCCAGCTTGGCAGGGCTAAACAATGAGCAGTTCTTC. This translates into CASLAGLNNEQFF.

The chain joins TRBV5-1 to TRBJ2-2, with 8 bases that match TRBD2. The CDR3 consists of 14 residues. The V and J ends lost 1 base and 6 bases, in that order; junction bases with no gene match: 2. The V gene's germline CDR1 is SGHRS and CDR2 YFSETQ. CDR3: CASSLREGPGELFF. In DNA, the CDR3 is TGCGCCAGCAGCTTGCGGGAGGGCCCCGGGGAGCTGTTTTTT.

The chain has TRBV30 and TRBJ1-3, with a tentative D call TRBD1 (5 bases). V was pared by 1 base and J by 0 bases, with 7 bases between. The CDR3 sequence is 14 residues long. Germline V gene lookup returns CDR1 GTSNPN and CDR2 SVGIG (reference sequence). CDR3 in DNA: TGTGCCTGGAGTGCGACAGACTCTGGAAACACCATATATTTT. Protein: CAWSATDSGNTIYF.